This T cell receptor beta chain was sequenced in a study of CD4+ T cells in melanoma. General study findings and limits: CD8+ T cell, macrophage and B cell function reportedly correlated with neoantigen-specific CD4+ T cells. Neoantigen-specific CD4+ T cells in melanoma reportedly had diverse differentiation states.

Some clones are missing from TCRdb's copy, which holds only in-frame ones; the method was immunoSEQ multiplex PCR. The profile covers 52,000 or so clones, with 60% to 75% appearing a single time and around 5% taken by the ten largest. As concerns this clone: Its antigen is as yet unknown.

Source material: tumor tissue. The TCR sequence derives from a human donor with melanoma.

This chain's CDR3 is CASSVEAVAYEQYF. As DNA, the CDR3 is TGTGCCAGCAGCGTAGAGGCAGTTGCCTACGAGCAGTACTTC. J is TRBJ2-7 and V is TRBV9; D is unclear. Germline V lookup: CDR1 SGDLS, CDR2 YYNGEE. The length of the CDR3 is 14 residues. V dropped 0 bases and J dropped 2 bases, with 9 bases sitting between them.